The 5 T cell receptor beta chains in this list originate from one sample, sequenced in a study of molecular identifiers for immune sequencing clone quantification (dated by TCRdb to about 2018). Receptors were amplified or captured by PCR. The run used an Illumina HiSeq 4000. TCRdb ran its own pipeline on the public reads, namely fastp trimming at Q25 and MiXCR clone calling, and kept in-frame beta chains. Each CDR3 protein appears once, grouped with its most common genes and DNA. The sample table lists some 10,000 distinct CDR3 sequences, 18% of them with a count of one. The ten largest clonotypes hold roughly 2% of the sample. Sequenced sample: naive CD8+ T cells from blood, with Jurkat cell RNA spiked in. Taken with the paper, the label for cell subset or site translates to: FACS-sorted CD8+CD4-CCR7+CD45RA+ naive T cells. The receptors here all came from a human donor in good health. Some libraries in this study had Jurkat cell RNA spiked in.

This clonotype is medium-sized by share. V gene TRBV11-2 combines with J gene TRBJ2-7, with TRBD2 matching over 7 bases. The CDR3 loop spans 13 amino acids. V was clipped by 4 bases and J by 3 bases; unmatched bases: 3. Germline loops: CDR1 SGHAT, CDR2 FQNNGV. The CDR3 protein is CASSSGLLYEQYF. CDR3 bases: TGTGCCAGCAGCTCGGGACTACTCTACGAGCAGTACTTC.

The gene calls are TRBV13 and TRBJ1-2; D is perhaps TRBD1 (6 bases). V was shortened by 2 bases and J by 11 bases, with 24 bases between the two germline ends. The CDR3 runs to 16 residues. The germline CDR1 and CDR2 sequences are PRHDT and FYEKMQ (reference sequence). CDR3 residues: CASSLPPHFATGHYTF. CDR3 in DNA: TGTGCCAGCAGCTTACCTCCTCACTTTGCGACAGGACATTACACCTTC.

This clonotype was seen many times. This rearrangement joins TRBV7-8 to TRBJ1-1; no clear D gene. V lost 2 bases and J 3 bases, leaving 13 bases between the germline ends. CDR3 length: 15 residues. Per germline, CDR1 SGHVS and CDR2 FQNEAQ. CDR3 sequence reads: CASSLRHYSDTEAFF. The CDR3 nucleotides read TGTGCCAGCAGCTTACGTCATTACAGCGACACTGAAGCTTTCTTT.

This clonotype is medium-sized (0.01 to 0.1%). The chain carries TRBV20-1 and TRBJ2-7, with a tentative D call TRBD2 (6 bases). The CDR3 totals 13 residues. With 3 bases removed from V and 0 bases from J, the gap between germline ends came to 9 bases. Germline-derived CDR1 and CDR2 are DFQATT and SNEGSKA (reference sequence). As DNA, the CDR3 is TGCAGTGCTAGGGCGACTAGCTCCTACGAGCAGTACTTC. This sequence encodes CSARATSSYEQYF.

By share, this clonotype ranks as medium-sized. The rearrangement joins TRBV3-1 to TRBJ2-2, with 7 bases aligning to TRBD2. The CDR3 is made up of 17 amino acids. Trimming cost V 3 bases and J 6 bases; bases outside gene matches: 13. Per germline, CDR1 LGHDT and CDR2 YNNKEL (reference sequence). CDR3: CASSHSWRTSGPGELFF. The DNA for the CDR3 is TGTGCCAGCAGCCATTCGTGGAGGACTAGTGGGCCCGGGGAGCTGTTTTTT.